A selection of T cell receptor beta chains follows, all from one sample in a study of monozygotic twins with inflammatory bowel disease. TCRdb reprocessed the 5' RACE reads; each CDR3 protein has one entry and no DNA is given. This listing includes about 380,000 distinct CDR3 sequences. Source material: blood. All receptors derive from a human donor with ulcerative colitis or Crohn's disease, or a healthy co-twin of an affected twin (not recorded which). The CDR3 runs from the conserved cysteine through the conserved F or W. The order of the fields is CDR3 length, V gene, J gene, CDR3 protein.

CDR3 length: 14
V gene: TRBV7-3
J gene: TRBJ1-1
CDR3 protein: CASSGPGGNTEAFF

CDR3 length: 15
V gene: TRBV7-8
J gene: TRBJ2-5
CDR3 protein: CASSLVGQTQETHYF

CDR3 length: 14
V gene: TRBV28
J gene: TRBJ1-2
CDR3 protein: CASTWDRVTNGYTF

CDR3 length: 14
V gene: TRBV15
J gene: TRBJ2-5
CDR3 protein: CATSRELAQETQYF

CDR3 length: 12
V gene: TRBV30
J gene: TRBJ1-2
CDR3 protein: CAWSPGTYGYTF

CDR3 length: 15
V gene: TRBV29-1
J gene: TRBJ2-1
CDR3 protein: CSALGTSSSYNEQFF

CDR3 length: 15
V gene: TRBV11-2
J gene: TRBJ2-3
CDR3 protein: CASSVFPTGADTQYF

CDR3 length: 14
V gene: TRBV29-1
J gene: TRBJ2-3
CDR3 protein: CSVEDGRGIDTQYF

CDR3 length: 13
V gene: TRBV2
J gene: TRBJ2-7
CDR3 protein: CATRGTGGYEQYF

CDR3 length: 14
V gene: TRBV2
J gene: TRBJ1-6
CDR3 protein: CASSEQGRNSPLHF

CDR3 length: 17
V gene: TRBV7-2
J gene: TRBJ2-4
CDR3 protein: CASSSQRGGGGKNMQYF

CDR3 length: 16
V gene: TRBV6-5
J gene: TRBJ2-1
CDR3 protein: CASSYSETSGGAEQFF

CDR3 length: 15
V gene: TRBV7-8
J gene: TRBJ1-1
CDR3 protein: CASLVGSGGNTEAFF

CDR3 length: 16
V gene: TRBV29-1
J gene: TRBJ2-4
CDR3 protein: CSVEDPVGGAKNIQYF

CDR3 length: 16
V gene: TRBV6-1
J gene: TRBJ2-5
CDR3 protein: CASSQNTGRIQETQYF

CDR3 length: 18
V gene: TRBV27
J gene: TRBJ2-3
CDR3 protein: CASSPGFGGAIYTDTQYF

CDR3 length: 16
V gene: TRBV7-3
J gene: TRBJ2-3
CDR3 protein: CASSLKGTVSTDTQYF

CDR3 length: 16
V gene: TRBV7-3
J gene: TRBJ1-2
CDR3 protein: CASSLTGKGETYGYTF

CDR3 length: 15
V gene: TRBV20-1
J gene: TRBJ2-5
CDR3 protein: CSARGLAGFKETQYF

CDR3 length: 11
V gene: TRBV5-6
J gene: TRBJ2-1
CDR3 protein: CASSESNEQFF

CDR3 length: 15
V gene: TRBV6-1
J gene: TRBJ1-3
CDR3 protein: CASSRDGYSGNTIYF

CDR3 length: 19
V gene: TRBV5-1
J gene: TRBJ2-4
CDR3 protein: CASSSGLAGARLAKNMQYF

CDR3 length: 16
V gene: TRBV5-1
J gene: TRBJ2-7
CDR3 protein: CASSIGQGASSYEQYF

CDR3 length: 12
V gene: TRBV27
J gene: TRBJ1-1
CDR3 protein: CASRQRNTEAFF

CDR3 length: 15
V gene: TRBV11-3
J gene: TRBJ2-1
CDR3 protein: CASSFAGTGGNEQFF

CDR3 length: 14
V gene: TRBV7-2
J gene: TRBJ2-7
CDR3 protein: CASTYSAGSYEQYF

CDR3 length: 16
V gene: TRBV18
J gene: TRBJ2-1
CDR3 protein: CASSLAPGPERYEQFF

CDR3 length: 15
V gene: TRBV5-1
J gene: TRBJ1-5
CDR3 protein: CASSLGITGNQPQHF

CDR3 length: 14
V gene: TRBV27
J gene: TRBJ2-2
CDR3 protein: CAISNSGFTGELFF

CDR3 length: 13
V gene: TRBV20-1
J gene: TRBJ1-5
CDR3 protein: CSARQGSNQPQHF

CDR3 length: 13
V gene: TRBV20-1
J gene: TRBJ2-3
CDR3 protein: CSARVASTDTQYF

CDR3 length: 14
V gene: TRBV25-1
J gene: TRBJ2-3
CDR3 protein: CASSPPGQGDTQYF

CDR3 length: 16
V gene: TRBV29-1
J gene: TRBJ2-1
CDR3 protein: CSVEGGLTQNYNEQFF

CDR3 length: 15
V gene: TRBV13
J gene: TRBJ1-4
CDR3 protein: CASSYKKHGNEKLFF

CDR3 length: 17
V gene: TRBV15
J gene: TRBJ2-2
CDR3 protein: CATSRDPAGGGTGELFF

CDR3 length: 14
V gene: TRBV20-1
J gene: TRBJ2-5
CDR3 protein: CSASGGEIQETQYF

CDR3 length: 16
V gene: TRBV29-1
J gene: TRBJ1-2
CDR3 protein: CSAERGGSAAPTGYTF

CDR3 length: 17
V gene: TRBV4-1
J gene: TRBJ2-1
CDR3 protein: CASSQDVFREGNNEQFF

CDR3 length: 16
V gene: TRBV4-3
J gene: TRBJ2-1
CDR3 protein: CASSQGLADIHNEQFF

CDR3 length: 13
V gene: TRBV12-3/TRBV12-4
J gene: TRBJ2-3
CDR3 protein: CASSPSRLDTQYF

CDR3 length: 15
V gene: TRBV7-9
J gene: TRBJ1-4
CDR3 protein: CASSLERSDKKKLFF

CDR3 length: 12
V gene: TRBV24-1
J gene: TRBJ2-1
CDR3 protein: CAISDRTGRLLF

CDR3 length: 13
V gene: TRBV7-2
J gene: TRBJ1-2
CDR3 protein: CASSLDGGYGYTF

CDR3 length: 16
V gene: TRBV4-1
J gene: TRBJ2-3
CDR3 protein: CASSAQGTTFTDTQYF

CDR3 length: 17
V gene: TRBV7-6
J gene: TRBJ1-5
CDR3 protein: CASSLLEGQQSNQPQHF

CDR3 length: 15
V gene: TRBV7-9
J gene: TRBJ2-5
CDR3 protein: CASIYSTGAVETQYF

CDR3 length: 14
V gene: TRBV7-2
J gene: TRBJ1-1
CDR3 protein: CASCRFLGGTEAFF

CDR3 length: 16
V gene: TRBV5-5
J gene: TRBJ1-5
CDR3 protein: CASSLGQGQAIRPQHF

CDR3 length: 15
V gene: TRBV4-3
J gene: TRBJ2-7
CDR3 protein: CASSQQQGITYEQHF

CDR3 length: 14
V gene: TRBV5-1
J gene: TRBJ2-7
CDR3 protein: CASSLGLASYEQYF

CDR3 length: 15
V gene: TRBV12-3/TRBV12-4
J gene: TRBJ1-4
CDR3 protein: CASSEQVYLYEKLFF

CDR3 length: 14
V gene: TRBV6-5
J gene: TRBJ2-7
CDR3 protein: CASSYLGGDYEQYF

CDR3 length: 18
V gene: TRBV6-5
J gene: TRBJ2-7
CDR3 protein: CASSYSFHRSTDPYEQYF

CDR3 length: 15
V gene: TRBV5-1
J gene: TRBJ2-5
CDR3 protein: CASSHRTGAEETQYF

CDR3 length: 16
V gene: TRBV12-3/TRBV12-4
J gene: TRBJ2-7
CDR3 protein: CASSLVLVRTPYEQYF